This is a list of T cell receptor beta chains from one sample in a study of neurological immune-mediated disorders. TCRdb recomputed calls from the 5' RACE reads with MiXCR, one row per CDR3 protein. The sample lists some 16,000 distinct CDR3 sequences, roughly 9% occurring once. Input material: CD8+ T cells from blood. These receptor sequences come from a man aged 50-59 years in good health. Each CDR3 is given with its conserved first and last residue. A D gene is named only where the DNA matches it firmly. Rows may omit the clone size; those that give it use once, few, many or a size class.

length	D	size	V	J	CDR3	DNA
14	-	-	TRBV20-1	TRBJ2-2	CSARVAGNTGELFF	TGCAGTGCTAGAGTAGCCGGGAACACCGGGGAGCTGTTTTTT
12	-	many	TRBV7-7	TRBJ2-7	CASSWGHYEQYF	TGTGCCAGCAGCTGGGGACACTACGAGCAGTACTTC
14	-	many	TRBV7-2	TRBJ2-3	CASSWTPPGLPKYF	TGTGCCAGCAGCTGGACCCCTCCGGGACTCCCGAAGTATTTT
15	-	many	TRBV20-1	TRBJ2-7	CSAPSGLSGQEEQYF	TGCAGTGCGCCCTCGGGTCTCTCGGGTCAGGAAGAGCAGTACTTC
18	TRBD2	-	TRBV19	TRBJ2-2	CASNPGLAGGTTTGELFF	TGTGCCAGTAACCCGGGACTAGCGGGAGGGACCACCACCGGGGAGCTGTTTTTT
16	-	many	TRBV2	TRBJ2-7	CASSESAGGGTYEQYF	TGTGCCAGCAGTGAATCCGCAGGGGGAGGAACCTACGAGCAGTACTTC
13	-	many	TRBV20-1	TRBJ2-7	CSARDFGDYEQYF	TGCAGTGCTAGGGATTTTGGGGACTACGAGCAGTACTTC
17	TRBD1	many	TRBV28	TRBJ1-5	CASSLPQGVYSNQPQHF	TGTGCCAGCAGTTTACCTCAGGGGGTTTATAGCAATCAGCCCCAGCATTTT
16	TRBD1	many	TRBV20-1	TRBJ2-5	CSAGTLRTGTQETQYF	TGCAGTGCTGGAACCTTAAGGACAGGCACCCAAGAGACCCAGTACTTC
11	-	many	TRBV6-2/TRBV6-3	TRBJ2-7	CASSYYGEQYF	TGTGCCAGCAGTTACTATGGCGAGCAGTACTTC
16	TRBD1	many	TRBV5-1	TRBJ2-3	CASSYGQGFNTDTQYF	TGCGCCAGCAGCTACGGACAGGGCTTTAACACAGATACGCAGTATTTT
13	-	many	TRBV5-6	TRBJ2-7	CASSLYPDGEQYF	TGTGCCAGCAGCTTGTACCCAGACGGGGAGCAGTACTTC
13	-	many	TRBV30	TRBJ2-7	CAWSAGGAYEQYF	TGTGCCTGGAGTGCCGGCGGGGCCTACGAGCAGTACTTC
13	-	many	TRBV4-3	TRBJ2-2	CASSPSMAGELFF	TGCGCCAGCAGCCCTTCTATGGCCGGGGAGCTGTTTTTT
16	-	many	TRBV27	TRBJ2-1	CASSPLGPVSYNEQFF	TGTGCCAGCAGTCCTCTGGGACCGGTCTCCTACAATGAGCAGTTCTTC
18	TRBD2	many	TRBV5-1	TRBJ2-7	CASSLDRFVAGGLYEQYF	TGCGCCAGCAGCTTGGATCGTTTTGTAGCGGGAGGACTTTACGAGCAGTACTTC